Listed below are T cell receptor beta chains from one sample, sequenced in a study of cytomegalovirus exposure and HLA in healthy donors. Sequenced by immunoSEQ multiplex PCR; TCRdb stores in-frame clones only, minus some. Here the sample spans some 220,000 clones, approximately 90% being singletons. Source material: PBMCs. The source is a woman between 18 and 29 years old in good health and CMV-seronegative. Each CDR3 is given without its conserved first and last residue. Each record gives: V gene, CDR3 protein.

>TRBV9
ASSVTGTGIGEQY
>TRBV2
ASSGRAHEQY
>TRBV5-1
ASSLAPRLVLKGYEQY
>TRBV5-6
ASSSGNGSPLH
>TRBV28
ASNPGQGNYGYT
>TRBV27
ATRPLQGVGGKLF
>TRBV18
ASSPLPGQGAIEQF
>TRBV15
ATSRDNRNTEAF
>TRBV11-3
ASRGEVGNIQY
>TRBV30
AWRQTGGNEKLF
>TRBV9
ASSPFWEPSTDTQY
>TRBV11-3
ASRGVYGYT
>TRBV27
ASSLASGSRFDTQY
>TRBV27
ASRPGTGGNQPQH
>TRBV7-9
ASSVGQGNTEAF
>TRBV7-3
ASSLRLAGVSDTQY
>TRBV7-9
ASSLAARNEQF